What follows are 11 T cell receptor beta chains derived from one specimen sequenced in a study of beta chain features in type 1 diabetes. The investigators reverse transcribed all of the isolated RNA, so they sequenced expressed TCRB transcripts. Sequenced by immunoSEQ multiplex PCR; TCRdb stores in-frame clones only, minus some. The sample lists about 42,000 clones; 50% were seen once. Sequenced input: stem cell memory CD4+ T cells from blood. These receptors were taken from a woman aged 25 to 39 in good health.

The chain carries TRBV5-5 and TRBJ2-5; TRBD2 aligns across 8 bases. Germline V gene data show CDR1 as SGHKS and CDR2 as YYEKEE (reference sequence). The CDR3 totals 14 residues. After removal of 1 base from V and 4 bases from J, the junction contained 3 bases not matched to a gene. The CDR3 DNA follows: TGTGCCAGCAGCTTGCGGGAGGGGGGAGAGACCCAGTACTTC. As protein: CASSLREGGETQYF.

This clone was detected once. This chain uses TRBV18 with TRBJ1-3; 8 bases are a match to TRBD1. The germline V gene encodes CDR1 KGHSH and CDR2 LQKENI. This CDR3 comprises 15 residues. V trimming: 2 bases; J trimming: 0 bases; junction bases outside the gene matches: 0. CDR3 nucleotide sequence: TGTGCCAGCTCACCAACAGGGGGCTCTGGAAACACCATATATTTT. Protein product: CASSPTGGSGNTIYF.

The V and J genes are TRBV7-6 and TRBJ1-3; 10 nucleotides line up with TRBD1. V was clipped by 4 bases and J by 4 bases; unmatched bases: 4. The CDR3 loop spans 15 amino acids. Germline CDR1 reads SGHVS; CDR2 reads FNYEAQ. CDR3 sequence (DNA): TGTGCCAGCAGCTACGGGACAGGGGACGGAAACACCATATATTTT. This translates into CASSYGTGDGNTIYF.

V is TRBV6-1 and J is TRBJ1-5, with D uncertain. Per germline, CDR1 MNHNS and CDR2 SASEGT. V lost 5 bases to trimming and J lost 0 bases, with 5 bases between them. This CDR3 is built from 13 residues. The CDR3 sequence is CASSMRSNQPQHF. DNA for the CDR3: TGTGCCAGCAGTATGCGTAGCAATCAGCCCCAGCATTTT.

The chain uses TRBV13 and TRBJ2-5, with 9 nucleotides matching TRBD2. The J call may be wrong; the DNA end is better matched by TRBJ2-7. The CDR3 spans 13 residues. The germline V gene has CDR1 PRHDT and CDR2 FYEKMQ (reference sequence). The CDR3 sequence is CASRTSGLYEQYF. Written as DNA, the CDR3 is TGTGCCAGCAGGACTAGCGGCCTCTACGAGCAGTACTTC.

This clone was counted only a few times. This chain connects TRBV19 to TRBJ2-1; D unresolved. V lost 3 bases, J lost 7 bases, and 4 bases lay in between. Germline CDR1 LNHDA, CDR2 SQIVND (reference sequence). This CDR3 spans 11 amino acids. In nucleotides, the CDR3 is TGTGCCAGTAGTATCCTAAATGAGCAGTTCTTC. Its translation: CASSILNEQFF.

A few counts support this clone. The rearrangement uses TRBV5-4 and TRBJ2-7, with 8 bases fitting TRBD2. J was trimmed by 4 bases and V by 3 bases; bases with no gene match: 12. Looked up from germline, CDR1 is SGHNT and CDR2 is YYREEE (reference sequence). This CDR3 contains 16 residues. The CDR3 reads CASSSVSGSVEYEQYF. The CDR3 DNA is TGTGCCAGCAGCTCGGTCAGCGGGAGTGTGGAGTACGAGCAGTACTTC.

This clone occurred once. The chain recombines TRBV6-5 with TRBJ2-7, with TRBD2 matching 7 bases. V gave up 0 bases and J gave up 2 bases; unmatched junction bases: 4. The CDR3 sequence is 15 residues long. CDR1 MNHEY and CDR2 SVGAGI come from the germline V gene. The CDR3 nucleotides read TGTGCCAGCAGTTACTCGAGCCTAGCGGCCTACGAGCAGTACTTC. It specifies CASSYSSLAAYEQYF.

The V call is TRBV15, the J call TRBJ2-3, with D maybe TRBD1 (6 bases). CDR1 LNHNV and CDR2 YYDKDF come from the germline V gene (reference sequence). Trimming removed 5 bases at V and 6 bases at J, with 9 bases between. CDR3 size: 12 residues. Here the CDR3 DNA reads TGTGCCACCAGCGACAGGAGGGATACGCAGTATTTT. Protein: CATSDRRDTQYF.

The chain joins TRBV6-5 to TRBJ1-2, with 10 bases lining up with TRBD1. The germline CDR1 and CDR2 sequences are MNHEY and SVGAGI. The CDR3 is 14 residues long. Germline trimming cut 4 bases from V and 6 bases from J; bases unmatched to any gene: 5. The CDR3: CASSSSGTGDGYTF. The CDR3, as DNA: TGTGCCAGCAGTTCCTCCGGGACAGGGGATGGCTACACCTTC.

This clone was detected only a few times. This sequence joins TRBV28 and TRBJ2-3; 7 bases agree with TRBD2. The length of the CDR3 is 14 residues. CDR1 and CDR2 from the germline V gene are MDHEN and SYDVKM. Trimming took 3 bases from V and 4 from J; bases not matched to a gene: 4. The chain's CDR3 is CASSLGLAADTQYF. For the CDR3, the DNA is TGTGCCAGCAGTTTGGGCCTAGCGGCAGATACGCAGTATTTT.